These T cell receptor beta chains were read from a single sample in a study of T cells after yellow fever vaccination. MiXCR, run by TCRdb on the 5' RACE reads, gives a single entry per CDR3 protein. The table has 300,000 or so distinct CDR3 sequences, under 5% seen once. The sequencing used PBMCs, collected 5 days after the yellow fever booster vaccination. The receptors come from a man aged 18 to 35 who received the YFV17D yellow fever vaccine. The CDR3 runs from the conserved cysteine through the conserved F or W. The order of the fields is V gene, clone size, J gene, D gene, CDR3 DNA, CDR3 protein. D genes are given only for firm matches. Expanded clones are given a class, and other clones once, few, many or no size at all.

TRBV12-3/TRBV12-4	-	TRBJ2-1	TRBD2	TGTGCCAGCAGCCGGACTAGCGGGGGAGGCTCCTACAATGAGCAGTTCTTC	CASSRTSGGGSYNEQFF
TRBV5-1	many	TRBJ2-2	TRBD2	TGCGCCAGCAGCCGGTTTGAGCGGGGGATGAACACCGGGGAGCTGTTTTTT	CASSRFERGMNTGELFF
TRBV7-3	many	TRBJ2-2	-	TGTGCCAGCAGCTTACGCGGGCCAACCGCCGGGGAGCTGTTTTTT	CASSLRGPTAGELFF
TRBV5-1	many	TRBJ2-3	TRBD1	TGCGCCAGCAGCTTGGGACAGGGTCCAGATACGCAGTATTTT	CASSLGQGPDTQYF
TRBV12-5	-	TRBJ1-1	-	TGTGCTAGTGGTTCCCAAAGGAGTTGGCACACTGAAGCTTTCTTT	CASGSQRSWHTEAFF
TRBV4-1	few	TRBJ2-3	-	TGCGCCAGCAGCCTATCCCTTGACACGGGGCGAAATACGCAGTATTTT	CASSLSLDTGRNTQYF
TRBV19	-	TRBJ2-3	TRBD2	TGTGCCAGTAGTATAGGCGGGGGGGCGACAGATACGCAGTATTTT	CASSIGGGATDTQYF
TRBV30	-	TRBJ2-2	-	TGTGCCTGGAACGCCGTGGGGGTGGGCGAGCTGTTTTTT	CAWNAVGVGELFF
TRBV5-1	few	TRBJ1-1	-	TGCGCCAGCAGATCATCAAGGGAAGCTTTCTTT	CASRSSREAFF
TRBV30	many	TRBJ2-2	-	TGTGCCTGGAGTGTTTGGAACACCGGGGAGCTGTTTTTT	CAWSVWNTGELFF
TRBV20-1	-	TRBJ2-3	TRBD1	TGCAGTGCCGAACGGACAGGGCTTCCAGATACGCAGTATTTT	CSAERTGLPDTQYF
TRBV12-2	once	TRBJ1-4	-	TGTGCAAGTCGCTTAGACAGACGTGAAACTAATGAAAAACTGTTTTTT	CASRLDRRETNEKLFF
TRBV7-2	many	TRBJ2-3	-	TGTGCCAGCAGCTTAAGTACCTACACAGATACGCAGTATTTT	CASSLSTYTDTQYF
TRBV7-8	few	TRBJ2-7	TRBD1	TGTGCCAGCAGCTCTAGGGGTGCAGGGGGCGCGTCGGTCAACTCCTACGAGCAGTACTTC	CASSSRGAGGASVNSYEQYF
TRBV5-4	-	TRBJ2-2	TRBD1	TGTGCCAGCAGTCAGGACAGGGGCAACACCGGGGAGCTGTTTTTT	CASSQDRGNTGELFF
TRBV10-3	-	TRBJ1-2	-	TGTGCCATCAGTGAACTCGGACAAGCTAACTATGGCTACACCTTC	CAISELGQANYGYTF
TRBV2	few	TRBJ1-1	-	TGTGCCAGCAGGGGGGAGGGGTCGAGCACTGAAGCTTTCTTT	CASRGEGSSTEAFF
TRBV4-3	few	TRBJ1-5	-	TGCGCCAGCAGCCAAGTGGCAGGGGCGGAACAGCCCCAGCATTTT	CASSQVAGAEQPQHF
TRBV20-1	-	TRBJ1-2	-	TGCAGTGCTAGAGATCTATACGATGTTGGGACCCACTATGGCTACACCTTC	CSARDLYDVGTHYGYTF
TRBV20-1	few	TRBJ2-3	TRBD2	TGCAGTGCTAGAGCTAGCGGGGGTATAAGCACAGATACGCAGTATTTT	CSARASGGISTDTQYF
TRBV13	many	TRBJ1-2	TRBD1	TGTGCCAGCAGCTTTCAGGGGGGCTATGGCTACACCTTC	CASSFQGGYGYTF
TRBV27	-	TRBJ1-6	-	TGTGCCAGCAGTCAACAGGGTCGGGGCTCCTATAATTCACCCCTCCACTTT	CASSQQGRGSYNSPLHF
TRBV6-2/TRBV6-3	few	TRBJ2-1	TRBD1	TGTGCCAGCAGTTACACGGACAGGGGATGGGATGAGCAGTTCTTC	CASSYTDRGWDEQFF
TRBV4-1	many	TRBJ2-5	TRBD2	TGCGCCAGCAGCCGCGGGGGGGCCGAGACCCAGTACTTC	CASSRGGAETQYF
TRBV18	few	TRBJ2-7	-	TGTGCCAGCTCACTTCCCGGGCTCTCCGAGCAGTACTTC	CASSLPGLSEQYF
TRBV10-3	-	TRBJ2-1	TRBD2	TGTGCCATCACTAGCGGGGGGGATAATGAGCAGTTCTTC	CAITSGGDNEQFF
TRBV2	-	TRBJ2-1	TRBD1	TGTGCCAGCAGTGTGGACAGGGAGCAGTTCTTC	CASSVDREQFF
TRBV4-2	many	TRBJ1-6	-	TGTGCCAGCAGCCAAGATCATAATTCACCCCTCCACTTT	CASSQDHNSPLHF
TRBV5-4	many	TRBJ2-1	TRBD1	TGTGCCAGCAGCCCCCCCGGGCAGGGGGCGATCAATGAGCAGTTCTTC	CASSPPGQGAINEQFF
TRBV5-4	many	TRBJ2-3	-	TGTGCCAGCAGGAGGAATGCAGATACGCAGTATTTT	CASRRNADTQYF
TRBV6-5	-	TRBJ2-5	TRBD2	TGTGCCAGCCGCCTTATCCTCCGGACTAGCGGGGGGCCACAAGAGACCCAGTACTTC	CASRLILRTSGGPQETQYF
TRBV4-1	few	TRBJ1-2	-	TGCGCCAGCAGCCAGGAACTACTTAACTATGGCTACACCTTC	CASSQELLNYGYTF
TRBV7-2	few	TRBJ2-1	TRBD2	TGTGCCAGCAGCCAGACGGGACTAGTTGGCGAGCAGTTCTTC	CASSQTGLVGEQFF
TRBV20-1	many	TRBJ2-5	-	TGCAGTGCTAGAGATGGGGACTACCAAGAGACCCAGTACTTC	CSARDGDYQETQYF
TRBV3-1	-	TRBJ2-3	-	TGTGCCAGCAGCCACGAACACCTGAATACGCAGTATTTT	CASSHEHLNTQYF
TRBV5-1	-	TRBJ2-5	-	TGCGCCAGCAGCTTTACCGGATTCTCCTCGACCCAGTACTTC	CASSFTGFSSTQYF
TRBV7-2	few	TRBJ1-1	TRBD1	TGTGCCAGCAGCCCTACAGGGGCTTGGAACACTGAAGCTTTCTTT	CASSPTGAWNTEAFF
TRBV15	few	TRBJ2-1	-	TGTGCCACCAGACCCGAGGGGGGGTCGAATGAGCAGTTCTTC	CATRPEGGSNEQFF
TRBV5-1	many	TRBJ2-5	-	TGCGCCAGCGGAGATTCGGTAGAAGAGACCCAGTACTTC	CASGDSVEETQYF
TRBV5-1	few	TRBJ1-2	-	TGCGCCAGCAGTTCCGACAGGCCCGCAGGCTACACCTTC	CASSSDRPAGYTF
TRBV5-1	many	TRBJ1-6	TRBD1	TGCGCCAGCAGCTTGGCGCCAGGGGGCGGCTCACCCCTCCACTTT	CASSLAPGGGSPLHF
TRBV11-1	once	TRBJ2-1	-	TGTGCCAGCAGCTTCGGACTATACAATGAGCAGTTCTTC	CASSFGLYNEQFF
TRBV19	few	TRBJ2-1	TRBD2	TGTGCCAGTAAACTACTAGCGGACTCGGCTGAGCAGTTCTTC	CASKLLADSAEQFF
TRBV4-2	-	TRBJ1-2	-	TGTGCCAGCAGCCAAGTCGGCAGTAACTATGGCTACACCTTC	CASSQVGSNYGYTF
TRBV12-3/TRBV12-4	few	TRBJ2-4	-	TGTGCCAGCAGCCCCCCAATCGGAGAAAACATTCAGTACTTC	CASSPPIGENIQYF
TRBV19	few	TRBJ2-1	TRBD1	TGTGCCAGTAGTATGGACAGGGTCAATGAGCAGTTCTTC	CASSMDRVNEQFF
TRBV4-3	many	TRBJ2-7	-	TGCGCCAGCAGCCAAGATTGGGCATTAGAGGGCGAGCAGTACTTC	CASSQDWALEGEQYF
TRBV29-1	few	TRBJ2-3	-	TGCAGCGTTGCAAGATCCAGCACAGATACGCAGTATTTT	CSVARSSTDTQYF
TRBV28	-	TRBJ1-2	-	TGTGCCAGCAAGGGGCTCGACGACGATACTAACTATGGCTACACCTTC	CASKGLDDDTNYGYTF
TRBV4-1	few	TRBJ1-1	TRBD1	TGCGCCAGCAGCCAAGCTACCGGGACAGGGGGCTTGGACACTGAAGCTTTCTTT	CASSQATGTGGLDTEAFF
TRBV12-3/TRBV12-4	many	TRBJ2-7	-	TGTGCCAGCAGCCTCGGGGGGCCCCTCTCCTACGAGCAGTACTTC	CASSLGGPLSYEQYF
TRBV12-3/TRBV12-4	few	TRBJ1-2	TRBD1	TGTGCCAGCGACTCCGGGACAGGCGACCTATTGGGGGGCTACACCTTC	CASDSGTGDLLGGYTF
TRBV18	-	TRBJ2-1	-	TGTGCCAGCTCACCAGGCCTCATTTACAATGAGCAGTTCTTC	CASSPGLIYNEQFF
TRBV6-5	few	TRBJ1-1	-	TGTGCCAGCAGTTACCGAGGCCTACAGGGCGCGGCTTTCTTT	CASSYRGLQGAAFF
TRBV7-2	few	TRBJ2-3	TRBD2	TGTGCCAGCAGCGAGCGGGGGTCGGGGGCAGATACGCAGTATTTT	CASSERGSGADTQYF
TRBV9	many	TRBJ1-1	-	TGTGCCAGCAGCTTATTGAGAGGGGACACTGAAGCTTTCTTT	CASSLLRGDTEAFF
TRBV7-2	-	TRBJ2-7	-	TGTGCCAGCAGCTTTGCACGCCAGAAAGCAGATCCCCTCTACGAGCAGTACTTC	CASSFARQKADPLYEQYF